Listed below are T cell receptor beta chains from one sample, sequenced in a study of blood T cell repertoires in COVID-19. Sequenced by immunoSEQ multiplex PCR; TCRdb stores in-frame clones only, minus some. The sample lists hundreds of thousands of clones, over 70% occurring once. The material sequenced was peripheral blood. Receptor source: a woman aged 50 to 65 with COVID-19, enrolled during active disease. Both conserved end residues are part of each CDR3. A D gene is named only where the DNA matches it firmly. Not all rows give a size; the values are once, few, many and, for expanded clones, a class.

J,D,V,size,DNA,CDR3
TRBJ2-1,TRBD2,TRBV30,-,TGTGCCTGGAGTGTACTAGCGGGAACCTACAATGAGCAGTTCTTC,CAWSVLAGTYNEQFF
TRBJ2-1,TRBD1,TRBV24-1,-,TGTGCCACCAGTGATTCAACAGGGGGCTCCTACAATGAGCAGTTCTTC,CATSDSTGGSYNEQFF
TRBJ1-2,-,TRBV15,once,TGTGCCACCAGCTCAGCGAACTATGGCTACACCTTC,CATSSANYGYTF
TRBJ2-1,TRBD2,TRBV10-3,-,TGTGCCATTAAACAGAGCGGGGGGTCCTACAATGAGCAGTTCTTC,CAIKQSGGSYNEQFF
TRBJ1-1,-,TRBV18,-,TGTGCCAGCTCCGATCAGGGGCAAACTGAAGCTTTCTTT,CASSDQGQTEAFF
TRBJ2-1,TRBD2,TRBV5-4,-,TGTGCCAGCAGCTCTAGCGGGATTTACAATGAGCAGTTCTTC,CASSSSGIYNEQFF
TRBJ1-3,-,TRBV6-1,once,TGTGCCAGCAGTGGGTTTTCGGGGGGCTATCAAACTTACACCATATATTTT,CASSGFSGGYQTYTIYF
TRBJ2-2,TRBD1,TRBV27,-,TGTGCCAGCAGTTACCGAAACAGGGGACCGAACACCGGGGAGCTGTTTTTT,CASSYRNRGPNTGELFF
TRBJ2-7,TRBD1,TRBV4-3,-,TGCGCCAGCAGCCAAGATATGGGACAGGGGGCCTACGAGCAGTACTTC,CASSQDMGQGAYEQYF
TRBJ2-3,TRBD2,TRBV5-5,once,TGTACCAGCAGACTATTACTAGCGGGAGAAGATACGCAGTATTTT,CTSRLLLAGEDTQYF
TRBJ2-1,TRBD2,TRBV19,few,TGTGCCAGCCGACCGGGACTAGCGGGAGATGAGCAGTTCTTC,CASRPGLAGDEQFF
TRBJ1-1,-,TRBV1,-,TGCACCAGCAGCGCCCCAGGATCCCCCGGCGTGGACACTGAAGCTTTCTTT,CTSSAPGSPGVDTEAFF
TRBJ2-2,TRBD1,TRBV11-3,-,TGTGCCAGCAGCTTAGATCATGAGGGGGCGGCCGAGTTT,CASSLDHEGAAEF
TRBJ1-2,-,TRBV9,-,TGTGCCAGCAGCCCCTCAACAGGGAGCTATGGCTACACCTTC,CASSPSTGSYGYTF
TRBJ2-7,TRBD1,TRBV5-1,-,TGCGCCAGCAGCTTGGCAGGGGGCGAGCAGTACTTC,CASSLAGGEQYF
TRBJ2-6,-,TRBV7-9,-,TGTGCCAGCAGCTTAGGGCCAGGGTTGGTCCTGACTTTC,CASSLGPGLVLTF
TRBJ2-1,-,TRBV7-2,-,TGTGCCAGCAGCTTAGAGGGAGGCCGGCGGATCTTC,CASSLEGGRRIF
TRBJ2-1,TRBD2,TRBV15,-,TGTGCCACCAGTCGCGGGAGGGTCATTGCCAATGAGCAGTTCTTC,CATSRGRVIANEQFF
TRBJ2-6,-,TRBV6-5,-,TGTGCCAGCAGTTATGTCTACTCTGGGGCCAACGTCCTGACTTTC,CASSYVYSGANVLTF
TRBJ1-2,-,TRBV24-1,-,TGTGCCACCAGTGACGAAGGGGGGGGATACTATGGCTACACCTTC,CATSDEGGGYYGYTF
TRBJ1-1,TRBD1,TRBV4-2,-,TGTGCCAGCAGCCAAGATATGCCAGGGGGCGCAAAAGCTTTCTTT,CASSQDMPGGAKAFF
TRBJ2-1,-,TRBV19,-,TGTGCCAGCCACACGTACAATGAGCAGTTCTTC,CASHTYNEQFF
TRBJ2-1,-,TRBV27,-,TGTGCCAGCAGTTTAGTGGGGCTAGGCTCCTACAATGAGCAGTTCTTC,CASSLVGLGSYNEQFF
TRBJ2-5,-,TRBV11-3,-,TGTGCCAGCAGCTTAGAGTTACAAGAGACCCAGTACTTC,CASSLELQETQYF
TRBJ2-2,-,TRBV7-2,-,TGTGCCAGCAGCTTGGCGGGGCGCACCGGGGAGCTGTTTTTT,CASSLAGRTGELFF
TRBJ1-1,-,TRBV19,-,TGTGCCAGTAGTTTGGTCCAGGGGATGATCACTGAAGCTTTCTTT,CASSLVQGMITEAFF
TRBJ2-3,TRBD2,TRBV5-1,-,TGCGCCAGCAGCGCCGGGAGGTCTAGCGGGGAGATCACAGATACGCAGTATTTT,CASSAGRSSGEITDTQYF
TRBJ2-7,-,TRBV13,-,TGTGCCAGCAGCTCCCTAATGGACAGTCTTCCTCGAACACAGTACTTC,CASSSLMDSLPRTQYF
TRBJ1-4,-,TRBV4-1,-,TGCGCCAGCAGCCCCCTGTTGGGGGCCCCCGGTGAAAAACTGTTTTTT,CASSPLLGAPGEKLFF
TRBJ1-4,TRBD1,TRBV19,once,TGTGCATCCGTCGAGGGGGCCCTGGGAAGTGAAAAACTGTTTTTT,CASVEGALGSEKLFF
TRBJ1-2,TRBD1,TRBV24-1,-,TGTGCCACCAGTGATCCTGGGACAGGGGTGTCTGGCTACACCTTC,CATSDPGTGVSGYTF
TRBJ1-1,-,TRBV11-3,-,TGTGCCAGCAGCTTAGAACAGCTCACTGAAGCTTTCTTT,CASSLEQLTEAFF
TRBJ2-7,-,TRBV4-3,once,TGCGCCAGCAGCCAAGAGGTTCCGGGGGAGCAGTACTTC,CASSQEVPGEQYF
TRBJ1-1,-,TRBV2,few,TGTGCCAGCAAGGGCAGGGGTACGAGCACTGAAGCTTTCTTT,CASKGRGTSTEAFF
TRBJ2-3,-,TRBV28,-,TGTGCCAGCAGTTTATCTACAGGGAAGATCACAGATACGCAGTATTTT,CASSLSTGKITDTQYF
TRBJ1-1,-,TRBV7-2,-,TGTGCCAGCAGCTTAGCTGCCGGGGACTCACCGCGGGACACTGAAGCTTTCTTT,CASSLAAGDSPRDTEAFF
TRBJ2-5,-,TRBV4-2,-,TGTGCCAGCAGCCTAGACACATTCGAGACCCAGTACTTC,CASSLDTFETQYF
TRBJ1-3,TRBD1,TRBV30,-,TGTGCCTGTTCGGGACAGCCTGTGGACACCATATATTTT,CACSGQPVDTIYF
TRBJ1-6,TRBD1,TRBV10-3,-,TGTGCCATCAGTGAGCCGACAGGGGCACGCAATTCACCCCTCCACTTT,CAISEPTGARNSPLHF
TRBJ1-6,TRBD1,TRBV5-3,-,TGTGCCAGAAGCTTGGAGGGGGGACAGGGCTTGTTGTCACCCCTCCACTTT,CARSLEGGQGLLSPLHF
TRBJ2-5,-,TRBV7-6,few,TGTGCCAGCAGCTTAGAGACCCCCCGACTAGGGCGGCAAGAGACCCAGTACTTC,CASSLETPRLGRQETQYF
TRBJ2-3,TRBD1,TRBV27,-,TGTGCCAGCAGTTGGGGGGACAGGGACACAGATACGCAGTATTTT,CASSWGDRDTDTQYF
TRBJ2-5,-,TRBV25-1,-,TGTGCCAGCAGTGCCAGGGGATCGTTAGAGACCCAGTACTTC,CASSARGSLETQYF
TRBJ2-1,-,TRBV18,-,TGTGCCAGCTCCCCAGGGGCCGGCAATGAGCAGTTCTTC,CASSPGAGNEQFF